This T cell receptor (beta chain) derives from a study of T cells in Graves' hyperthyroidism and ophthalmopathy. There were TCR beta CDR3 regions amplified from RNA transcripts. The HTBI primer set drove a first-round RT-PCR of the TCR CDR3. TCRdb analysed the multiplex PCR reads with MiXCR anew, one entry per CDR3 protein. Of over 500,000 distinct CDR3 sequences listed, approximately 49% are singletons. The CDR3 covers 16 residues. CDR1 is PRHDT and CDR2 is FYEKMQ in the germline V gene (reference sequence). The V segment lost 5 bases and the J segment 4 bases; nucleotides outside the gene matches: 9.

The chain couples TRBV13 to TRBJ2-2; TRBD1 aligns across 8 bases. The TCR originated in an adult woman with Graves' disease, either hyperthyroidism or ophthalmopathy (not recorded which). Material for sequencing was peripheral blood or thyroid tissue (not recorded which). The CDR3 spells CASSQDYTGGTGELFF. The CDR3 nucleotides read TGTGCCAGCAGCCAAGACTATACAGGGGGCACCGGGGAGCTGTTTTTT.